One and the same sample provided the 25 T cell receptor beta chains below, sequenced in a study of human T cells and chemical hapten exposure. TCRdb re-analysed the RACE reads in MiXCR, keeping a single row per CDR3 protein. Of approximately 260,000 distinct CDR3 sequences in the sample, about 8.6% were seen once. Time point of the sample: pre-sensitization, week 0. The treatment is: therapeutic diphenylcyclopropenone sensitization with weekly scalp DPC. Sequenced material: whole blood, taken in connection with sensitization to the hapten diphenylcyclopropenone (DPC). The receptor set was obtained from a middle-aged woman with alopecia areata. Some clones in this sample may be carry-over from other donors' samples.

The chain has TRBV5-5 and TRBJ2-5, with TRBD2 matching over 7 bases. Germline loops: CDR1 SGHKS, CDR2 YYEKEE (reference sequence). The CDR3 is made up of 16 amino acids. Trimming took 0 bases from V and 4 from J; bases not matched to a gene: 9. The CDR3 region is CASSLVYYGGGETQYF. In nucleotides, the CDR3 is TGTGCCAGCAGCTTGGTCTACTACGGCGGGGGAGAGACCCAGTACTTC.

This clonotype occurred a few times. The chain recombines TRBV4-2 with TRBJ2-7; D gene unclear. The ends were cut back, 0 bases at V and 6 bases at J, with 9 bases in the middle. CDR1 and CDR2 (germline): LGHNA, YNFKEQ. The CDR3 consists of 13 residues. The CDR3 DNA follows: TGTGCCAGCAGCCAAGATAACGACGGCGAGCAGTACTTC. Amino acids: CASSQDNDGEQYF.

This clonotype has more than one count but fewer than ten. The J gene is TRBJ1-6, the V gene TRBV27, with no clear D. Per germline, CDR1 MNHEY and CDR2 SMNVEV (reference sequence). The ends were cut back, 4 bases at V and 3 bases at J, with 13 bases in the middle. CDR3 length: 16 residues. CDR3 coding DNA: TGTGCCAGCAGTTCGAAAGGAATTAGCTATAATTCACCCCTCCACTTT. Translation gives CASSSKGISYNSPLHF.

The chain joins TRBV11-3 to TRBJ2-1; D ambiguous. The CDR3 has 13 amino acids. Germline V CDR1 and CDR2: SGHNT, YENEEA. V was clipped by 1 base and J by 8 bases, with 9 bases between them. This CDR3 reads CASSLGRLDEQFF. CDR3 bases: TGTGCCAGCAGCTTAGGGCGTCTTGATGAGCAGTTCTTC. The full variable domain, with the rest looked up from reference TRBV11-3 and TRBJ2-1, is EAGVVQSPRYKIIEKKQPVAFWCNPISGHNTLYWYLQNLGQGPELLIRYENEEAVDDSQLPKDRFSAERLKGVDSTLKIQPAELGDSAVYLCASSLGRLDEQFFGPGTRLTVL.

V and J are TRBV10-3 and TRBJ2-7; maybe TRBD2 (6 bases). Trimming removed 2 bases at V and 6 bases at J, with 8 bases between. The CDR3 has 12 residues. Germline V gene sequence: CDR1 ENHRY, CDR2 SYGVKD. The CDR3 protein is CAISEHSGEQYF. For the CDR3, the DNA is TGTGCCATCAGTGAGCATAGCGGCGAGCAGTACTTC.

This clonotype was recorded at least ten times. This rearrangement joins TRBV29-1 to TRBJ2-1, with D unresolved. Germline V gene data show CDR1 as SQVTM and CDR2 as ANQGSEA. The CDR3 loop spans 10 amino acids. V lost 3 bases and J 8 bases, leaving 5 bases between the germline ends. CDR3 amino acids: CSVENHEQFF. The CDR3 DNA reads TGCAGCGTTGAGAACCATGAGCAGTTCTTC.

This clonotype was observed at least ten times. This chain connects TRBV11-2 to TRBJ1-6; D is undetermined. The CDR3 is 15 residues long. The V gene lost 0 bases and the J gene lost 10 bases, with 13 bases spanning the gap. Germline V gene data show CDR1 as SGHAT and CDR2 as FQNNGV. CDR3: CASSLEGSRNSPLHF. CDR3 nucleotides: TGTGCCAGCAGCTTAGAGGGATCGAGGAACTCACCCCTCCACTTT. The whole variable domain, filled in from reference TRBV11-2 and TRBJ1-6, reads EAGVAQSPRYKIIEKRQSVAFWCNPISGHATLYWYQQILGQGPKLLIQFQNNGVVDDSQLPKDRFSAERLKGVDSTLKIQPAKLEDSAVYLCASSLEGSRNSPLHFGNGTRLTVT.

The chain has TRBV6-2 or TRBV6-3 and TRBJ2-2, with D tentatively TRBD2 (5 bases). V was trimmed by 4 bases and J by 7 bases, leaving 16 bases between them. The CDR3 contains 15 residues. CDR1 is MNHEY, CDR2 SVGEGT, per germline. CDR3: CASSSPTDSVGELFF. DNA for the CDR3: TGTGCCAGCAGTTCTCCTACGGACTCTGTCGGGGAGCTGTTTTTT.

This clonotype showed up just a few times. J is TRBJ2-3 and V is TRBV7-6, with D maybe TRBD2 (6 bases). Germline V lookup: CDR1 SGHVS, CDR2 FNYEAQ. V shed 2 bases and J shed 3 bases, with 9 bases lying between them. This CDR3 has 14 residues. DNA of the CDR3: TGTGCCAGCAGCTTACTAGCGTTTACAGATACGCAGTATTTT. This sequence encodes CASSLLAFTDTQYF.

This chain links TRBV6-1 with TRBJ1-2; TRBD1 matches 7 bases. This CDR3 has 14 residues. Germline-derived CDR1 and CDR2 are MNHNS and SASEGT. Trimming took 6 bases from V and 2 from J; bases not matched to a gene: 6. In nucleotides, the CDR3 is TGTGCCAGCAGGACAGCACAGGGGAACTATGGCTACACCTTC. It translates to CASRTAQGNYGYTF.

This rearrangement joins TRBV5-1 to TRBJ2-7; tentatively, D is TRBD1 (7 bases). CDR1 is SGHRS, CDR2 YFSETQ, per germline. The CDR3 covers 14 residues. V was clipped by 2 bases and J by 4 bases, with 13 bases between them. Here the CDR3 reads CASSFTGEEYEQYF. The CDR3 DNA sequence: TGCGCCAGCAGCTTCACAGGGGAGGAGTACGAGCAGTACTTC.

This clonotype was seen only a few times. The J gene is TRBJ2-2, the V gene TRBV3-1; D gene ambiguous. Germline V gene lookup returns CDR1 LGHDT and CDR2 YNNKEL (reference sequence). The CDR3 extends over 15 amino acids. V gave up 1 base and J gave up 1 base, with 7 bases separating them. The chain's CDR3 is CASSQGFQNTGELFF. CDR3 nucleotides: TGTGCCAGCAGCCAAGGGTTCCAGAACACCGGGGAGCTGTTTTTT.

This clonotype was seen at least ten times. The genes are TRBV28 and TRBJ2-7, with 7 positions matching TRBD1. The CDR3 spans 15 residues. With V trimmed by 6 bases and J by 3 bases, 11 bases remained unmatched. Germline V gives CDR1 MDHEN, CDR2 SYDVKM. In DNA, the CDR3 is TGTGCCAGCAGCACTGGACAGGACCCGAACTACGAGCAGTACTTC. Protein sequence: CASSTGQDPNYEQYF.

As to this clonotype: Germline is not matched at one junction end, which may reflect a read error. V gene TRBV3-1 combines with J gene TRBJ2-7; D uncertain. The CDR3 is made up of 13 amino acids. Germline values: CDR1 LGHDT, CDR2 YNNKEL (reference sequence). Here the CDR3 DNA reads TGTGCCAGCAGCCAAACTAACCTCTACGGGCAGTACTTC. Its protein is CASSQTNLYGQYF.

In its sample, this clonotype was seen many times. This chain links TRBV12-3 or TRBV12-4 with TRBJ1-5; 9 positions match TRBD1. The CDR3 sequence is 17 residues long. V lost 3 bases to trimming and J lost 0 bases; unmatched junction nucleotides: 6. CDR3 residues: CASSLGQGPYSNQPQHF. The CDR3 DNA follows: TGTGCCAGCAGTTTGGGACAGGGACCATATAGCAATCAGCCCCAGCATTTT.

This clonotype was counted many times. V and J are TRBV10-3 and TRBJ2-5; weak D call: TRBD1 (6 bases). The ends were cut back, 4 bases at V and 2 bases at J, with 11 bases in the middle. There are 14 residues in the CDR3. Looked up from germline, CDR1 is ENHRY and CDR2 is SYGVKD. The CDR3 is CAISAIQGQETQYF. The CDR3 bases are TGTGCCATCAGTGCCATACAGGGACAAGAGACCCAGTACTTC.

The J gene is TRBJ2-5, the V gene TRBV13, with D perhaps given as TRBD1 or TRBD2 (5 bases each). The CDR3 consists of 14 residues. Per germline, CDR1 PRHDT and CDR2 FYEKMQ (reference sequence). The V end lost 5 bases, the J end lost 2 bases, and 12 bases lay between the germline ends. The DNA for the CDR3 is TGTGCCAGCAGCCCCTACGGGGCACAAGAGACCCAGTACTTC. Its translation: CASSPYGAQETQYF.

Points on this clonotype: A much more abundant neighbour one base away suggests this may be a read error. The chain has TRBV6-5 and TRBJ2-3; D is possibly TRBD2 (5 bases). The CDR3 totals 17 residues. Germline loops: CDR1 MNHEY, CDR2 SVGAGI. The CDR3 nucleotides read TGTGTCAGCAGTTACTCGGCGGGTAGTAGGGTAGCCGATACGCAGTATTTT. Translated, it gives CVSSYSAGSRVADTQYF.

This clonotype showed up many times. The chain uses TRBV7-2 and TRBJ2-4, with D uncertain. Per germline, CDR1 SGHTA and CDR2 FQGNSA. The CDR3 has 14 amino acids. The V end lost 0 bases, the J end lost 6 bases, and 9 bases lay between the germline ends. CDR3 amino acids: CASSLAHAGNIQYF. The CDR3 nucleotides read TGTGCCAGCAGCTTAGCCCATGCCGGAAACATTCAGTACTTC.

The rearrangement joins TRBV5-1 to TRBJ2-3, with unresolved D. In germline, CDR1 is SGHRS, CDR2 YFSETQ. There are 14 residues in the CDR3. Trimming took off 0 bases at V and 2 bases at J, with 7 bases between the two ends. CDR3 sequence (DNA): TGCGCCAGCAGCTTGGGATCCGTCACAGATACGCAGTATTTT. It codes for CASSLGSVTDTQYF.

Many counts were recorded for this clonotype. The chain employs TRBV9 and TRBJ2-4; D gene uncertain. This CDR3 is 12 amino acids long. Germline CDR1 reads SGDLS; CDR2 reads YYNGEE. V lost 3 bases and J 9 bases, leaving 10 bases between the germline ends. The CDR3 DNA follows: TGTGCCAGCAGCGCCCTCAGAGGCATTCAGTACTTC. Translated: CASSALRGIQYF.

This clonotype came up a few times. The chain recombines TRBV28 with TRBJ2-7, with 8 bases lining up with TRBD2. Germline lookup yields CDR1 MDHEN and CDR2 SYDVKM. V trimming: 10 bases; J trimming: 2 bases; junction bases outside the gene matches: 7. The CDR3 sequence is 13 residues long. The CDR3 protein is CATVGSGTYEQYF. CDR3 sequence (DNA): TGTGCCACCGTGGGTAGCGGGACCTACGAGCAGTACTTC.

The sample holds a few counts of this clonotype. V and J are TRBV9 and TRBJ1-4, with TRBD1 matching over 8 bases. The germline V gene encodes CDR1 SGDLS and CDR2 YYNGEE. CDR3 length: 14 residues. V lost 3 bases and J lost 8; bases outside the gene matches: 6. Here the CDR3 DNA reads TGTGCCAGCAGCGGCGACAGGGGCGGAGAAAAACTGTTTTTT. Amino acid sequence: CASSGDRGGEKLFF.

This clonotype was detected many times. The chain combines TRBV5-1 with TRBJ2-7, with D uncertain. Germline V gene data show CDR1 as SGHRS and CDR2 as YFSETQ. Trimming pared 1 base from V and 2 bases from J, leaving 10 bases between. The CDR3 contains 14 residues. As DNA, the CDR3 is TGCGCCAGCAGCTTGCGGGTTTCCCCCTACGAGCAGTACTTC. Amino acids: CASSLRVSPYEQYF.

This clonotype was observed a few times. The V and J genes are TRBV29-1 and TRBJ2-7; 11 bases are a match to TRBD1. The CDR3 has 14 residues. Looked up from germline, CDR1 is SQVTM and CDR2 is ANQGSEA. V lost 6 bases to trimming and J lost 3 bases; unmatched junction nucleotides: 7. The CDR3 reads CSVRTGTGGYEQYF. CDR3 sequence (DNA): TGCAGCGTCCGGACCGGGACAGGGGGCTACGAGCAGTACTTC.